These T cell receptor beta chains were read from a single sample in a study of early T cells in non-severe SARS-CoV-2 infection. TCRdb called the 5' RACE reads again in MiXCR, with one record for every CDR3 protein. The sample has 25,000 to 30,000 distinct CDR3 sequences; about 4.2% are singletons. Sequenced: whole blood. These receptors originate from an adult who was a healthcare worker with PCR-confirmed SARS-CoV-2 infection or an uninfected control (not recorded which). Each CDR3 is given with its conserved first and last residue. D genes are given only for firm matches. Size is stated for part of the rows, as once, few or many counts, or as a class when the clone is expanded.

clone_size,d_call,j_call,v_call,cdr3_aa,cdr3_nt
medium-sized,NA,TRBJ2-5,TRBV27,CASSLMGGETQYF,TGTGCCAGCAGTTTAATGGGCGGCGAGACCCAGTACTTC
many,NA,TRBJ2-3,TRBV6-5,CASSYGASGTDTQYF,TGTGCCAGCAGTTACGGCGCTTCGGGAACAGATACGCAGTATTTT
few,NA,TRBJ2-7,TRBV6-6,CASSLGTAYEQYF,TGTGCCAGCAGTTTGGGCACCGCCTACGAGCAGTACTTC
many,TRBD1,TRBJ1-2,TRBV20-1,CSAREGTGGNGYTF,TGCAGTGCTAGAGAGGGGACAGGGGGTAATGGCTACACCTTC
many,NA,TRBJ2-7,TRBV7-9,CASSSEYEQYF,TGTGCCAGCAGCTCGGAATACGAGCAGTACTTC
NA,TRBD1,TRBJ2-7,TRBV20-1,CSARAVGDSPYEQYF,TGCAGTGCTAGAGCTGTGGGGGACAGTCCCTACGAGCAGTACTTC
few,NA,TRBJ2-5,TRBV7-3,CASSSEAQETQYF,TGTGCCAGCAGCTCAGAGGCCCAAGAGACCCAGTACTTC
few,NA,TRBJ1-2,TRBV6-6,CASSYSYAYGYTF,TGTGCCAGCAGTTACTCTTACGCCTATGGCTACACCTTC
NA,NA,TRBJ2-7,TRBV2,CASSEVESYEQYF,TGTGCCAGCAGTGAAGTGGAGTCCTACGAGCAGTACTTC
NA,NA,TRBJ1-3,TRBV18,CASSPRLGSSGNTIYF,TGTGCCAGCTCACCCCGCCTGGGTAGCTCTGGAAACACCATATATTTT
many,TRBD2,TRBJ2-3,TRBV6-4,CASSGSSGGTDTQYF,TGTGCCAGCAGTGGATCTAGCGGGGGGACAGATACGCAGTATTTT
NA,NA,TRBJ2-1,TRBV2,CASSGPPSYNEQFF,TGTGCCAGCAGTGGTCCGCCCTCCTACAATGAGCAGTTCTTC
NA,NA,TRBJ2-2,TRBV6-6,CASRIGSGELFF,TGTGCCAGCAGGATTGGTTCCGGGGAGCTGTTTTTT
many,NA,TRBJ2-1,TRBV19,CASSKRTESYNEQFF,TGTGCCAGTAGTAAAAGGACTGAGTCCTACAATGAGCAGTTCTTC
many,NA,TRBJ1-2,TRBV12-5,CASGLDTRAFNYGYTF,TGTGCTAGTGGTTTGGATACCAGGGCTTTTAACTATGGCTACACCTTC
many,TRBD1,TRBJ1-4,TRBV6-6,CASSYSGQGSEKLFF,TGTGCCAGCAGTTACTCGGGACAGGGAAGTGAAAAACTGTTTTTT
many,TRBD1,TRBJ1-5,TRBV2,CASRDRGNQPQHF,TGTGCCAGCAGGGACAGGGGCAATCAGCCCCAGCATTTT
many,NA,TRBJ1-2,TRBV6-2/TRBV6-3,CASSYKGHGYTF,TGTGCCAGCAGTTACAAAGGGCACGGCTACACCTTC
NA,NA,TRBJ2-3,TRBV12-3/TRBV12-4,CASSAYDTQYF,TGTGCCAGCAGCGCATATGATACGCAGTATTTT
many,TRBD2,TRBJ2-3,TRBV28,CASSPASGSRADTQYF,TGTGCCAGCAGTCCTGCTAGCGGGAGCAGAGCAGATACGCAGTATTTT
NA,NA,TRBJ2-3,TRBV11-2,CASSTRQDTQYF,TGTGCCAGCAGCACCCGACAAGATACGCAGTATTTT
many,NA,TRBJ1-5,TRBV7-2,CASSRNRDSNQPQHF,TGTGCCAGCAGCCGGAACAGGGACAGCAATCAGCCCCAGCATTTT
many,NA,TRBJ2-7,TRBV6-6,CASLGDPSEQYF,TGTGCCAGCCTAGGGGACCCTAGCGAGCAGTACTTC
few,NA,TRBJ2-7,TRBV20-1,CSARDGRGKGAYEQYF,TGCAGTGCTAGAGACGGCAGGGGTAAAGGGGCGTACGAGCAGTACTTC
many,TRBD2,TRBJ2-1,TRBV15,CATSVSPLAGERNEQFF,TGTGCCACCAGCGTCTCGCCCCTAGCGGGAGAAAGAAATGAGCAGTTCTTC
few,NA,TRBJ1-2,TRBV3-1,CASSQGRQGGYTF,TGTGCCAGCAGCCAAGGCAGGCAGGGAGGCTACACCTTC
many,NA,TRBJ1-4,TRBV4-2,CASSLGGTNEKLFF,TGTGCCAGCAGCCTAGGGGGGACTAATGAAAAACTGTTTTTT
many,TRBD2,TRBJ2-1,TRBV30,CAWSGHLQRGGGFEQFF,TGTGCCTGGAGTGGGCACCTCCAGCGGGGGGGCGGTTTTGAGCAGTTCTTC
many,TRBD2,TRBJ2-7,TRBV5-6,CASTPLGREYEQYF,TGTGCCAGCACTCCCCTTGGGAGGGAATACGAGCAGTACTTC
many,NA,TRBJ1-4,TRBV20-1,CSARASGFYEKLFF,TGCAGTGCTAGAGCATCCGGTTTTTATGAAAAACTGTTTTTT
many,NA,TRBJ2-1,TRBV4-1,CASSQVVLRGVNWEQFF,TGCGCCAGCAGCCAAGTAGTTTTACGGGGAGTAAATTGGGAGCAGTTCTTC
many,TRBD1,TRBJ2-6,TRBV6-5,CASSGQGVLSGANVLTF,TGTGCCAGCAGTGGACAGGGGGTTCTCTCTGGGGCCAACGTCCTGACTTTC
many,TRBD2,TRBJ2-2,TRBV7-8,CASSPRGGLAGGTGELFF,TGTGCCAGCAGCCCCCGCGGAGGACTAGCGGGAGGGACCGGGGAGCTGTTTTTT
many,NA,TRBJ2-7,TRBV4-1,CASSQGGIQYEQYF,TGCGCCAGCAGCCAAGGTGGCATCCAATACGAGCAGTACTTC
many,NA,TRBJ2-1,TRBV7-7,CASSLGQGSGNEQFF,TGTGCTAGCAGCTTAGGGCAGGGGTCAGGCAATGAGCAGTTCTTC
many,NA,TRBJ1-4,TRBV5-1,CASSLVGPNEKLFF,TGCGCCAGCAGCTTGGTAGGGCCGAATGAAAAACTGTTTTTT
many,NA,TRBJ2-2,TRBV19,CASSPWTGELFF,TGTGCCAGTAGCCCCTGGACCGGGGAGCTGTTTTTT